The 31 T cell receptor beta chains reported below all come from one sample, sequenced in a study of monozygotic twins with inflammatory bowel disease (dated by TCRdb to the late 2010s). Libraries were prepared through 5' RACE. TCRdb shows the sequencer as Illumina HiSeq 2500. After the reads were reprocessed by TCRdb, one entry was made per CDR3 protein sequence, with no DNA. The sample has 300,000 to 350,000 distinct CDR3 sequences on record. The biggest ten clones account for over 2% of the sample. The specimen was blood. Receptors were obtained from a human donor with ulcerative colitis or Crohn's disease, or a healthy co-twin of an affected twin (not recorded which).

The CDR3 sequence is CSASRDINQPQHF. The chain uses TRBV20-1 and TRBJ1-5; TCRdb names TRBD1, which stays unverified in the absence of DNA. Germline loops: CDR1 DFQATT, CDR2 SNEGSKA (reference sequence). The CDR3 extends over 13 amino acids.

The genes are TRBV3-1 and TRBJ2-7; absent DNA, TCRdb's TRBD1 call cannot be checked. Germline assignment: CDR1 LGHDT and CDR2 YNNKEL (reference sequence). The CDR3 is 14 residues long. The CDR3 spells CASSQETGADEQYF.

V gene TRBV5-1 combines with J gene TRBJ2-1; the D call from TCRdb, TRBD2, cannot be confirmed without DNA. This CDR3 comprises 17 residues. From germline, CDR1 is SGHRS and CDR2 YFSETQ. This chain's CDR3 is CASSLGMSGRLVNEQFF.

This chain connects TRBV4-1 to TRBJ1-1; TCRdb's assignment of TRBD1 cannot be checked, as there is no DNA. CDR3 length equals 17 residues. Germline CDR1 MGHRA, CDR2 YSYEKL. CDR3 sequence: CASSQDRGSQMNTEAFF.

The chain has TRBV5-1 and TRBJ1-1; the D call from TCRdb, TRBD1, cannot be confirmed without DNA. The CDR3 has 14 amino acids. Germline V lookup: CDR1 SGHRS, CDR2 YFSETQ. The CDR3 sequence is CASSHKDGATEAFF. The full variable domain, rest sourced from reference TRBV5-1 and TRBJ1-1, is KAGVTQTPRYLIKTRGQQVTLSCSPISGHRSVSWYQQTPGQGLQFLFEYFSETQRNKGNFPGRFSGRQFSNSRSEMNVSTLELGDSALYLCASSHKDGATEAFFGQGTRLTVV.

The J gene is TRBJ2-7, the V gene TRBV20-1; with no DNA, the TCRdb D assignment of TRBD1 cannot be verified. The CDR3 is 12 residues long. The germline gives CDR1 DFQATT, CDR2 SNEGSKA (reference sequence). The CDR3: CSARRTGREQYF.

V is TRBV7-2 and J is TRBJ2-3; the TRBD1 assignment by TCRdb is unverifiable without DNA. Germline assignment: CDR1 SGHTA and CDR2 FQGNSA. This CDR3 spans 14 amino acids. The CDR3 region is CASTTRTGGDTQYF.

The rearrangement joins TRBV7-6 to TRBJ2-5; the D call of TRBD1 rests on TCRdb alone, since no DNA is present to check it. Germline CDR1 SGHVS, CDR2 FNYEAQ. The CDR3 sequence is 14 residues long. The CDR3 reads CASSLTGGKETQYF.

CDR3: CASSPSSPRDEQYF. The chain carries TRBV18 and TRBJ2-7; the D gene TCRdb calls, TRBD2, cannot be checked with no DNA. The CDR3 is 14 residues long. Germline CDR1 reads KGHSH; CDR2 reads LQKENI.

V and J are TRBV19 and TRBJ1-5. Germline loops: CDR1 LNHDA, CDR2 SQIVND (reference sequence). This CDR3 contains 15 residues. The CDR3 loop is CASSIGGVNNQPQHF.

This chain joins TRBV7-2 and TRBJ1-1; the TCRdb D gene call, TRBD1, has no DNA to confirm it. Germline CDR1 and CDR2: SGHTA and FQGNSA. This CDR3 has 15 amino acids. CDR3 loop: CASSRAGTGNTEAFF.

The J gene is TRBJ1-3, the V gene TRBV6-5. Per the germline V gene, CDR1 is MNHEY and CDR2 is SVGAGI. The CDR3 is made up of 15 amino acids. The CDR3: CASSYSVGVGNTIYF.

The CDR3 reads CASSLAGPAETQYF. The J gene is TRBJ2-5, the V gene TRBV28; the TCRdb D gene call, TRBD1, has no DNA to confirm it. Germline V gene sequence: CDR1 MDHEN, CDR2 SYDVKM. The CDR3 is made up of 14 amino acids.

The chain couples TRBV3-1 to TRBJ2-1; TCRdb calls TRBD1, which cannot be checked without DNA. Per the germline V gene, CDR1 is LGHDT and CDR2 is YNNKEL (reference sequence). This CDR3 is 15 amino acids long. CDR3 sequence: CASSLTGQPNNEQFF.

The CDR3 sequence: CSVHLPSGDTQYF. V usage is TRBV29-1 and J usage is TRBJ2-3; checking the TCRdb D call of TRBD2 is not possible without DNA. This CDR3 contains 13 residues. Germline V gene lookup returns CDR1 SQVTM and CDR2 ANQGSEA.

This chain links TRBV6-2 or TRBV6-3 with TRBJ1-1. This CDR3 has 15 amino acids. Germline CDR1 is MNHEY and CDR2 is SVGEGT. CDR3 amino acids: CASSYGGTPNTEAFF.

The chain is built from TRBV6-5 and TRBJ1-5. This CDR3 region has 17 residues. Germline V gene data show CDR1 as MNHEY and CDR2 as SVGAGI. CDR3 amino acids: CASSYPREGYGNQPQHF.

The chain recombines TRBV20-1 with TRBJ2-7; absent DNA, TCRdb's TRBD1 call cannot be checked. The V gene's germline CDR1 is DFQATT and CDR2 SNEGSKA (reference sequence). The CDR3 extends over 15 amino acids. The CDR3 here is CSSTGGSGFSYEQYF.

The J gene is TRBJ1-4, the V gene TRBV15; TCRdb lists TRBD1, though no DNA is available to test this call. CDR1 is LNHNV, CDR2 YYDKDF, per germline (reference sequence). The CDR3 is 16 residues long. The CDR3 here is CATSTAAGQGNEKLFF. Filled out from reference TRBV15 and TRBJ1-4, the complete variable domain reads DAMVIQNPRYQVTQFGKPVTLSCSQTLNHNVMYWYQQKSSQAPKLLFHYYDKDFNNEADTPDNFQSRRPNTSFCFLDIRSPGLGDTAMYLCATSTAAGQGNEKLFFGSGTQLSVL.

The CDR3 here is CASSTGQWETQYF. J is TRBJ2-5 and V is TRBV21-1; the D call from TCRdb, TRBD1, cannot be confirmed without DNA. TRBV21-1 is a listed pseudogene. This CDR3 spans 13 amino acids.

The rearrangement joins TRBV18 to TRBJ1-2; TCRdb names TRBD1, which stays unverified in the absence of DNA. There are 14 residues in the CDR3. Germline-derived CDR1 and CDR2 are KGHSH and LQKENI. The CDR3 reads CASSPGQGDDGYTF.

Here the CDR3 reads CASSLAGQSSYEQYF. This sequence joins TRBV5-1 and TRBJ2-7; TCRdb proposes TRBD1, but this gene call is untestable without DNA. This CDR3 is built from 15 residues. CDR1 and CDR2 (germline): SGHRS, YFSETQ. The full variable domain, in which reference TRBV5-1 and TRBJ2-7 provide the parts outside the CDR3, is KAGVTQTPRYLIKTRGQQVTLSCSPISGHRSVSWYQQTPGQGLQFLFEYFSETQRNKGNFPGRFSGRQFSNSRSEMNVSTLELGDSALYLCASSLAGQSSYEQYFGPGTRLTVT.

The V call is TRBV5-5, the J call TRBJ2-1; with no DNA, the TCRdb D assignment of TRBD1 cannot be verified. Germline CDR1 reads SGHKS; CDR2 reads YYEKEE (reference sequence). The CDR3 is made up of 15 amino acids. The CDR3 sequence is CASSLRGANYNEQFF.

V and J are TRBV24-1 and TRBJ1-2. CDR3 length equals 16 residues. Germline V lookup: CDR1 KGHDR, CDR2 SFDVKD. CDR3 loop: CATSDPRTYAVYGYTF.

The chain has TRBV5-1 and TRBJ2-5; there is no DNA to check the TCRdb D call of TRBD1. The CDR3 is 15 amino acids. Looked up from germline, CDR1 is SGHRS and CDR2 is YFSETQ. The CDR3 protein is CASSFLGTGEETQYF.

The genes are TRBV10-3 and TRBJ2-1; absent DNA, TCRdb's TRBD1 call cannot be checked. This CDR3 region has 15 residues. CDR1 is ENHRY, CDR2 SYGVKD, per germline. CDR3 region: CASAPGGVTYNEQFF.

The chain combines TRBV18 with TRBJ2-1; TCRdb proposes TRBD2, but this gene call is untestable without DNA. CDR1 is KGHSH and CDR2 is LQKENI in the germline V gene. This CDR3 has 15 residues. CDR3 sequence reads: CASSPLAGGLNEQFF.

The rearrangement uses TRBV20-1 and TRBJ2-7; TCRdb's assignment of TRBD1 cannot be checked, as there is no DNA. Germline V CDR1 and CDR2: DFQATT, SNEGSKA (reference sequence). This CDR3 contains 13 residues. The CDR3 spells CSAGGDNPSFEYF.

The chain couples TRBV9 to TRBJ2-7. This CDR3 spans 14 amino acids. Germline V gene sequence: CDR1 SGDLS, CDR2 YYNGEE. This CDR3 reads CASSSSSTSYEQYF.

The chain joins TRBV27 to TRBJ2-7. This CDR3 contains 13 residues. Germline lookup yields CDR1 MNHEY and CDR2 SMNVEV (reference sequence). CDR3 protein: CASSLLLDREQYF.

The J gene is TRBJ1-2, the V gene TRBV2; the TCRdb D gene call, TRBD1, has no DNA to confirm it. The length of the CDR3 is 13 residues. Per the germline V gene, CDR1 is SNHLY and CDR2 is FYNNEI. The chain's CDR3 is CASSEDRVGGYTF.